This TCR beta chain was sequenced in a study of neurological immune-mediated disorders. This clonotype appeared many times. The antigen remains undetermined. Findings and caveats of the study: Patients with HTLV-1-associated myelopathy showed the most TCR clonal expansion. Those with multiple sclerosis showed the least, falling below healthy controls. There were no CDR3 amino acid sequences shared by expanded clones across subjects, a result suggesting private repertoires in all groups.

The cDNA was generated by 5'RACE with 10-nucleotide random UMIs. TCRdb redid the calling of the 5' RACE reads with MiXCR, one entry per CDR3 protein. The sample holds 80,000 to 85,000 distinct CDR3 sequences; about 2.5% are singletons and the top ten take more than 0.95%. Germline-derived CDR1 and CDR2 are SGHVS and FQNEAQ. The CDR3 has 16 amino acids. The V and J ends lost 5 bases and 6 bases, in that order; junction bases with no gene match: 12. The chain has TRBV7-8 and TRBJ2-2; TRBD1 matches 7 bases. This TCR came from a woman aged 30 to 39 with multiple sclerosis. The sequencing input was PBMCs. The CDR3 sequence is CASSTDRVQRAGELFF. The CDR3 DNA is TGTGCCAGCAGCACAGACAGGGTTCAGCGCGCCGGGGAGCTGTTTTTT. The whole variable domain, remainder taken from reference TRBV7-8 and TRBJ2-2, is GAGVSQSPRYKVAKRGQDVALRCDPISGHVSLFWYQQALGQGPEFLTYFQNEAQLDKSGLPSDRFFAERPEGSVSTLKIQRTQQEDSAVYLCASSTDRVQRAGELFFGEGSRLTVL.